The T cell receptor (beta chain) described here comes from a study of cytomegalovirus exposure and HLA in healthy donors. CDR3 length: 11 amino acids. The V gene's germline CDR1 is MNHNY and CDR2 SVGAGI (reference sequence). Trimming stripped 6 bases from V and 7 bases from J, with 8 bases between. Study observations and caveats: V- and J-gene trimming of TCR beta was linked (in a later analysis) to a missense DCLRE1C variant. The study designated 160 or so TCR beta chains cytomegalovirus-associated.

On this clone: Antigen specificity is unknown.

Both 60 Vbeta primers and 13 Jbeta primers went into the PCR. Original processing methods: Counted up in a later analysis, unique TCR beta chains came to roughly 80 million, with around 12 million shared. Assay: immunoSEQ multiplex PCR; the TCRdb copy retains only in-frame clones and omits some. V and J calls plus clone size are reproduced from that table; the DNA served to infer D and trimming. The sample consists of about 170,000 clones, roughly 80% of them appearing once. The chain uses TRBV6-6 and TRBJ2-3; D uncertain. Material for sequencing was PBMCs. This receptor was identified in a male donor in good health and CMV-seronegative. The CDR3 sequence is CASSTTNTQYF. The CDR3, as DNA: TGTGCCAGCAGCACTACGAATACGCAGTATTTT.